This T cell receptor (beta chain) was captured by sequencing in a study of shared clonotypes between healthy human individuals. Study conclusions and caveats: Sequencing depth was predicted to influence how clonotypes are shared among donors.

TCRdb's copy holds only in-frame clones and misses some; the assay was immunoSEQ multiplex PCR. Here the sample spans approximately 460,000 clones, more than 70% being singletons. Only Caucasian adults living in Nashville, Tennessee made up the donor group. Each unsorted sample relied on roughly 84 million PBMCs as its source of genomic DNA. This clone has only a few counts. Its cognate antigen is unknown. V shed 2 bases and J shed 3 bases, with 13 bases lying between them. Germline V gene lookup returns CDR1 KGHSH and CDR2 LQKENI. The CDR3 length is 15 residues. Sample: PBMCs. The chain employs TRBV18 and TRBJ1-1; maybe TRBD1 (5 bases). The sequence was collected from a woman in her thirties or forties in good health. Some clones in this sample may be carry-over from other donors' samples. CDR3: CASSPGRGLDTEAFF. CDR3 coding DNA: TGTGCCAGCTCACCAGGAAGGGGATTGGACACTGAAGCTTTCTTT.